These 18 T cell receptor beta chains originate from one sample sequenced in a study of blood T cell repertoires in COVID-19. Assay: immunoSEQ multiplex PCR; the TCRdb copy retains only in-frame clones and omits some. The data show approximately 170,000 clones, approximately 84% seen once. The sample consisted of PBMCs or T cells enriched from blood (not recorded which). These receptors were obtained from a man in his fifties who had recovered from COVID-19.

This chain joins TRBV11-3 and TRBJ2-7; perhaps TRBD2 as D (5 bases). Per the germline V gene, CDR1 is SGHNT and CDR2 is YENEEA. Between the trimmed V and J ends, which lost 1 base and 2 bases, there was a span of 12 bases. The CDR3 is made up of 15 amino acids. The DNA of the CDR3 is TGTGCCAGCAGCTTAGCGGCGGGCCCCACCTACGAGCAGTACTTC. Protein sequence: CASSLAAGPTYEQYF.

The chain has TRBV3-1 (or the pseudogene TRBV3-2) and TRBJ1-2, with a possible D match to TRBD1 (5 bases). Germline CDR1 reads LGHDT; CDR2 reads YNNKEL (reference sequence). CDR3 length: 14 residues. The germline V and J ends were trimmed by 0 bases and 8 bases, with 13 bases remaining between them. The CDR3 sequence is CASSQDTGGLGYTF. The CDR3 DNA is TGTGCCAGCAGCCAAGATACGGGGGGTCTCGGCTACACCTTC.

This chain uses TRBV11-2 with TRBJ2-7, with D perhaps TRBD2 (5 bases). Germline V lookup: CDR1 SGHAT, CDR2 FQNNGV. V was clipped by 1 base and J by 7 bases, with 8 bases between them. The CDR3 loop spans 12 amino acids. The CDR3 coding sequence is TGTGCCAGCAGCTTAGTTTCGGGGGAGCAGTACTTC. This codes for CASSLVSGEQYF. Combining the CDR3 with reference TRBV11-2 and TRBJ2-7 gives the whole variable domain EAGVAQSPRYKIIEKRQSVAFWCNPISGHATLYWYQQILGQGPKLLIQFQNNGVVDDSQLPKDRFSAERLKGVDSTLKIQPAKLEDSAVYLCASSLVSGEQYFGPGTRLTVT.

This clone was seen once. The genes are TRBV10-1 and TRBJ2-3; 8 bases agree with TRBD1. The germline CDR1 and CDR2 sequences are WNHNN and SYGVQD (reference sequence). The CDR3 covers 14 residues. The ends lost 3 bases at V and 5 bases at J; junction bases unmatched: 4. Here the CDR3 reads CASSDRGPGDTQYF. The CDR3 coding sequence is TGCGCCAGCAGTGACAGGGGGCCTGGAGATACGCAGTATTTT.

In this sample, this clone turned up a few times. V usage is TRBV28 and J usage is TRBJ1-2; the D gene is possibly TRBD1 (5 bases). Trimming took 1 base from V and 8 from J, leaving 14 bases between them. The CDR3 spans 14 residues. Looked up from germline, CDR1 is MDHEN and CDR2 is SYDVKM. The CDR3 spells CASSLLGGLVGYTF. CDR3 coding DNA: TGTGCCAGCAGTTTATTGGGGGGGTTGGTCGGCTACACCTTC.

The CDR3 DNA is TGCGCCAGCAGCCCCAGGGAGGGGGATGACTATGGCTACACCTTC. This sequence encodes CASSPREGDDYGYTF. The J gene is TRBJ1-2, the V gene TRBV4-1, with a tentative D call TRBD1 (6 bases). The CDR3 runs 15 residues. Germline loops: CDR1 MGHRA, CDR2 YSYEKL. Trimming took 4 bases from V and 3 from J, leaving 15 bases between them.

The chain joins TRBV6-2 or TRBV6-3 to TRBJ2-7; no firm D call. The V and J ends lost 4 bases and 3 bases respectively, with 13 bases between them. The CDR3 spans 14 residues. Germline CDR1 is MNHEY and CDR2 is SVGEGT. As DNA, the CDR3 is TGTGCCAGCAGTTTAACCTCTCCCTACTACGAGCAGTACTTC. Translated: CASSLTSPYYEQYF.

The chain links TRBV2 to TRBJ2-3, with D hard to call. Germline CDR1 and CDR2: SNHLY and FYNNEI. This CDR3 has 15 residues. Between the trimmed V and J ends, which lost 3 bases and 3 bases, there was a span of 13 bases. The CDR3 DNA follows: TGTGCCAGCAGTGAGCTATCTAGTGGTACAGATACGCAGTATTTT. Translating it yields CASSELSSGTDTQYF.

The chain carries TRBV27 and TRBJ2-7; 14 bases are a match to TRBD2. Germline CDR1 MNHEY, CDR2 SMNVEV (reference sequence). Trimming cost V 7 bases and J 6 bases; bases outside gene matches: 2. The CDR3 is 13 residues long. The chain's CDR3 is CASKTSGGVEQYF. CDR3 bases: TGTGCCAGCAAGACTAGCGGGGGGGTCGAGCAGTACTTC.

The chain joins TRBV7-9 to TRBJ1-4; D gene ambiguous. The CDR3 extends over 11 amino acids. Germline values: CDR1 SEHNR, CDR2 FQNEAQ (reference sequence). Trimming pared 3 bases from V and 14 bases from J, leaving 10 bases between. CDR3 DNA sequence: TGTGCCAGCAGCTTGGACGGCGGGCTGTTTTTT. It translates to CASSLDGGLFF. Using reference TRBV7-9 and TRBJ1-4 for the parts outside the CDR3, the full variable domain is DTGVSQNPRHKITKRGQNVTFRCDPISEHNRLYWYRQTLGQGPEFLTYFQNEAQLEKSRLLSDRFSAERPKGSFSTLEIQRTEQGDSAMYLCASSLDGGLFFGSGTQLSVL.

The V call is TRBV14, the J call TRBJ1-3; 10 nucleotides align to TRBD1. Unmatched junction bases numbered 1, after V lost 2 bases and J lost 3 bases. CDR3 length: 15 residues. Germline-derived CDR1 and CDR2 are SGHDN and FVKESK. In nucleotides, the CDR3 is TGTGCCAGCAGCCAAAGGACAGGGGGTGGAAACACCATATATTTT. Its protein product is CASSQRTGGGNTIYF.

The CDR3 DNA follows: TGTGCCATCAGGGGACAGGAACGGAATTCACCCCTCCACTTT. Encoded protein: CAIRGQERNSPLHF. The rearrangement links TRBV10-3 to TRBJ1-6; 8 positions agree with TRBD1. The V gene's germline CDR1 is ENHRY and CDR2 SYGVKD. J was trimmed by 7 bases and V by 6 bases; bases with no gene match: 5. The CDR3 totals 14 residues.

The gene calls are TRBV9 and TRBJ2-2; D is undetermined. Looked up from germline, CDR1 is SGDLS and CDR2 is YYNGEE. The CDR3 contains 15 residues. Trimming stripped 6 bases from V and 2 bases from J, with 14 bases between. CDR3 sequence: CASTMTATNTGELFF. CDR3 DNA: TGTGCCAGCACCATGACGGCGACTAACACCGGGGAGCTGTTTTTT. Full variable domain (rest looked up from reference TRBV9 and TRBJ2-2): DSGVTQTPKHLITATGQRVTLRCSPRSGDLSVYWYQQSLDQGLQFLIQYYNGEERAKGNILERFSAQQFPDLHSELNLSSLELGDSALYFCASTMTATNTGELFFGEGSRLTVL.

This chain joins TRBV29-1 and TRBJ2-3; no clear D. The V end lost 2 bases, the J end lost 5 bases, and 5 bases lay between the germline ends. Germline values: CDR1 SQVTM, CDR2 ANQGSEA. This CDR3 region has 11 residues. The CDR3 sequence is CSVELLDTQYF. The CDR3 bases are TGCAGCGTTGAACTGTTAGATACGCAGTATTTT.

Remarks on this clone: Other DNA sequences in this specimen translate into the identical CDR3. The rearrangement links TRBV7-8 to TRBJ1-5, with 7 bases lining up with TRBD1. V dropped 5 bases and J dropped 4; count of bases not matched to a gene: 5. Germline V lookup: CDR1 SGHVS, CDR2 FQNEAQ. This CDR3 has 14 amino acids. This CDR3 is CASSRDRANQPQHF. The CDR3 bases are TGTGCCAGCAGCCGGGACAGAGCGAATCAGCCCCAGCATTTT.

This CDR3 is CASSQEPESSTDTQYF. CDR3 in DNA: TGTGCCAGCAGCCAAGAGCCCGAGTCTAGCACAGATACGCAGTATTTT. The J gene is TRBJ2-3, the V gene TRBV4-2; the D is unclear. V was pared by 0 bases and J by 0 bases, with 10 bases between. Germline lookup yields CDR1 LGHNA and CDR2 YNFKEQ. The CDR3 totals 16 residues.

The table lists this clone with a few counts. The chain recombines TRBV7-9 with TRBJ2-7; possible D gene TRBD2, 6 bases. CDR3 size: 11 residues. Germline CDR1 SEHNR, CDR2 FQNEAQ (reference sequence). The V end was cut by 8 bases, the J end by 4 bases, with 9 bases between. Here the CDR3 reads CASGGEYEQYF. CDR3 in DNA: TGTGCCAGCGGCGGGGAGTACGAGCAGTACTTC.

The gene calls are TRBV19 and TRBJ2-3; TRBD2 aligns across 11 bases. Per the germline V gene, CDR1 is LNHDA and CDR2 is SQIVND (reference sequence). V dropped 6 bases and J dropped 1; count of bases not matched to a gene: 3. The CDR3 length is 15 residues. This chain's CDR3 is CASRQTSGGTDTQYF. The CDR3 bases are TGTGCCAGTAGGCAGACTAGCGGGGGCACAGATACGCAGTATTTT.